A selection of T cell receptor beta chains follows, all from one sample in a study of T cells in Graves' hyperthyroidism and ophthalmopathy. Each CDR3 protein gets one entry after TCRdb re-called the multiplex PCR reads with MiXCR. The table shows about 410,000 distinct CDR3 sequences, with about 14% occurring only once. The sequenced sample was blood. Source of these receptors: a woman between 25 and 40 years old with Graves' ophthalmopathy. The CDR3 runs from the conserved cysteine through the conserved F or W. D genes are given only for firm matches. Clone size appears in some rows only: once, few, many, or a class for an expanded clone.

cdr3_nt: TGTGCCAGCAGCCCCACAATTAACAATGAAAAACTGTTTTTT
cdr3_aa: CASSPTINNEKLFF
clone_size: many
j_call: TRBJ1-4
cdr3_length: 14
d_call: .
v_call: TRBV12-3/TRBV12-4

cdr3_nt: TGTGCCAGCAGCTTACCCCTCAAGAAGACACAGCTCAGCACAGATACGCAGTATTTT
cdr3_aa: CASSLPLKKTQLSTDTQYF
clone_size: many
j_call: TRBJ2-3
cdr3_length: 19
d_call: .
v_call: TRBV7-9

cdr3_nt: TGTGCCTGCCGGGACAGGGGGTCCGCTAATGAAAAACTGTTTTTT
cdr3_aa: CACRDRGSANEKLFF
clone_size: many
j_call: TRBJ1-4
cdr3_length: 15
d_call: TRBD1
v_call: TRBV19

cdr3_nt: TGTGCCAGCAGTCGGACAGGGGCTGCATGGGGTGGAGAGACCCAGTACTTC
cdr3_aa: CASSRTGAAWGGETQYF
clone_size: many
j_call: TRBJ2-5
cdr3_length: 17
d_call: TRBD1
v_call: TRBV28

cdr3_nt: TGTGCCAGCAGTAAGGAACAGCCTATTAACTATGGCTACACCTTC
cdr3_aa: CASSKEQPINYGYTF
clone_size: many
j_call: TRBJ1-2
cdr3_length: 15
d_call: .
v_call: TRBV2

cdr3_nt: TGTGCCAGCGACTCTGGCGGGGGAAGCGGCAATCAGCCCCAGCATTTT
cdr3_aa: CASDSGGGSGNQPQHF
clone_size: many
j_call: TRBJ1-5
cdr3_length: 16
d_call: .
v_call: TRBV28

cdr3_nt: TGTGCCAGCAGCTTGGTAACTAGCTGGGGCGATGAGCAGTTCTTC
cdr3_aa: CASSLVTSWGDEQFF
clone_size: .
j_call: TRBJ2-1
cdr3_length: 15
d_call: .
v_call: TRBV5-5

cdr3_nt: TGTGCCAGCAGCTCCCCCGAGACAGGGGGCTACACCTTC
cdr3_aa: CASSSPETGGYTF
clone_size: few
j_call: TRBJ1-2
cdr3_length: 13
d_call: TRBD1
v_call: TRBV7-9

cdr3_nt: TGTGCCAGCAGCCTAGGGCAGGAGATCAACTACAATGAGCAGTTCTTC
cdr3_aa: CASSLGQEINYNEQFF
clone_size: many
j_call: TRBJ2-1
cdr3_length: 16
d_call: .
v_call: TRBV3-1

cdr3_nt: TGTGCCAGCAGAGGACAGCCCTATGGCTACACCTTC
cdr3_aa: CASRGQPYGYTF
clone_size: .
j_call: TRBJ1-2
cdr3_length: 12
d_call: .
v_call: TRBV6-1

cdr3_nt: TGTGCCATCAGTGAGGCGAATAACTATGGCTACACCTTC
cdr3_aa: CAISEANNYGYTF
clone_size: many
j_call: TRBJ1-2
cdr3_length: 13
d_call: .
v_call: TRBV10-3

cdr3_nt: TGTGCCAGCAGCTCGGCCGGGACAGCCTATGGCTACACCTTC
cdr3_aa: CASSSAGTAYGYTF
clone_size: many
j_call: TRBJ1-2
cdr3_length: 14
d_call: TRBD1
v_call: TRBV7-9

cdr3_nt: TGTGCCAGCAGTTTATTGACAGGACCCAATCAGCCCCAGCATTTT
cdr3_aa: CASSLLTGPNQPQHF
clone_size: .
j_call: TRBJ1-5
cdr3_length: 15
d_call: .
v_call: TRBV12-3/TRBV12-4

cdr3_nt: TGTGCCAGCTCACCTAGCTCCAGCTCCTACGAGCAGTACTTC
cdr3_aa: CASSPSSSSYEQYF
clone_size: many
j_call: TRBJ2-7
cdr3_length: 14
d_call: .
v_call: TRBV18

cdr3_nt: TGTGCCAGCAGCTCGACAGGACGCGGAAACACCATATATTTT
cdr3_aa: CASSSTGRGNTIYF
clone_size: many
j_call: TRBJ1-3
cdr3_length: 14
d_call: .
v_call: TRBV7-9

cdr3_nt: TGCGCCAGCAGTTGTAGAGTGAACACTGAAGCTTTCTTT
cdr3_aa: CASSCRVNTEAFF
clone_size: .
j_call: TRBJ1-1
cdr3_length: 13
d_call: .
v_call: TRBV4-1

cdr3_nt: TGTGCCAGCAGGGAGAGGCGACTAGCGGGGGTCAATGAGCAGTTCTTC
cdr3_aa: CASRERRLAGVNEQFF
clone_size: many
j_call: TRBJ2-1
cdr3_length: 16
d_call: TRBD2
v_call: TRBV5-4

cdr3_nt: TGTGCCATCAACCGAGGGACAGGGATTGGGAACACCGGGGAGCTGTTTTTT
cdr3_aa: CAINRGTGIGNTGELFF
clone_size: .
j_call: TRBJ2-2
cdr3_length: 17
d_call: TRBD1
v_call: TRBV10-3

cdr3_nt: TGTGCCAGCAGTGAGGACAGGCCAAACATTCAGTACTTC
cdr3_aa: CASSEDRPNIQYF
clone_size: many
j_call: TRBJ2-4
cdr3_length: 13
d_call: TRBD1
v_call: TRBV2

cdr3_nt: TGTGCCAGCAGACGGGGGGAATCCAGTGGCTATGGCTACACCTTC
cdr3_aa: CASRRGESSGYGYTF
clone_size: many
j_call: TRBJ1-2
cdr3_length: 15
d_call: .
v_call: TRBV2

cdr3_nt: TGTGCCAGCAGCAGGGTCTCCGAGCAGTACTTC
cdr3_aa: CASSRVSEQYF
clone_size: many
j_call: TRBJ2-7
cdr3_length: 11
d_call: .
v_call: TRBV11-2

cdr3_nt: TGTGCCAGCAGTGAAGAGTGGAGCACAGATACGCAGTATTTT
cdr3_aa: CASSEEWSTDTQYF
clone_size: many
j_call: TRBJ2-3
cdr3_length: 14
d_call: .
v_call: TRBV2

cdr3_nt: TGTGCCAGCAGCTTGCTTCAGTCGGGGGGGTACACTGAAGCTTTCTTT
cdr3_aa: CASSLLQSGGYTEAFF
clone_size: .
j_call: TRBJ1-1
cdr3_length: 16
d_call: .
v_call: TRBV5-5

cdr3_nt: TGTGCCAGCAGCTTACAGGGTATCGATTCACCCCTCCACTTT
cdr3_aa: CASSLQGIDSPLHF
clone_size: .
j_call: TRBJ1-6
cdr3_length: 14
d_call: .
v_call: TRBV7-3

cdr3_nt: TGTGCCAGCAGCAAAGGACAGGGTTGGGAGACCCAGTACTTC
cdr3_aa: CASSKGQGWETQYF
clone_size: .
j_call: TRBJ2-5
cdr3_length: 14
d_call: TRBD1
v_call: TRBV5-4

cdr3_nt: TGTGCCAGCAGCCCTTCACGGCCCTCCCCCTACGAGCAGTACTTC
cdr3_aa: CASSPSRPSPYEQYF
clone_size: .
j_call: TRBJ2-7
cdr3_length: 15
d_call: .
v_call: TRBV7-9

cdr3_nt: TGTGCCACCAGCCCCGGGACAGGCGACTATGGCTACACCTTC
cdr3_aa: CATSPGTGDYGYTF
clone_size: .
j_call: TRBJ1-2
cdr3_length: 14
d_call: TRBD1
v_call: TRBV15